These 25 T cell receptor beta chains came from one sample sequenced in a study of blood T cell repertoires in COVID-19. Sequencing was performed with immunoSEQ multiplex PCR; in TCRdb, only in-frame clones are kept and a portion is missing. The sample holds fewer than 250,000 clones, approximately 80% seen once. The sample taken for sequencing was peripheral blood. These receptors came from a man between 60 and 75 years old with acute or convalescent COVID-19.

This clone was detected only a few times. The chain combines TRBV4-1 with TRBJ2-6, with D tentatively TRBD1 (6 bases). CDR3 length equals 18 residues. Germline V gene lookup returns CDR1 MGHRA and CDR2 YSYEKL. Trimming took off 3 bases at V and 0 bases at J, with 15 bases between the two ends. As DNA, the CDR3 is TGCGCCAGCAGCCATCCCAGGGGCTCGAACTCTGGGGCCAACGTCCTGACTTTC. Its translation is CASSHPRGSNSGANVLTF.

The rearrangement uses TRBV5-1 and TRBJ2-3; 7 bases are shared with TRBD2. Germline V gives CDR1 SGHRS, CDR2 YFSETQ. The trim removed 5 bases at V and 3 bases at J, leaving 3 bases unmatched. The CDR3 is 13 amino acids. The CDR3 DNA reads TGCGCCAGCAGGGCGGGAGAGACAGATACGCAGTATTTT. Amino acids: CASRAGETDTQYF.

This clone was found once. This chain uses TRBV27 with TRBJ2-1, with D maybe TRBD2 (6 bases). With 8 bases removed from V and 1 base from J, the gap between germline ends came to 12 bases. Looked up from germline, CDR1 is MNHEY and CDR2 is SMNVEV (reference sequence). The CDR3 is made up of 14 amino acids. CDR3 region: CASSRGGSYNEQFF. In nucleotides, the CDR3 is TGTGCCAGCTCCCGAGGAGGGTCCTACAATGAGCAGTTCTTC.

This chain joins TRBV10-3 and TRBJ2-5; TRBD2 matches at 8 bases. V dropped 5 bases and J dropped 0; count of bases not matched to a gene: 5. Germline V gives CDR1 ENHRY, CDR2 SYGVKD. CDR3 length equals 15 residues. The DNA for the CDR3 is TGTGCCATCAGTTACGGACTAGCCAACCAAGAGACCCAGTACTTC. Encoded protein: CAISYGLANQETQYF.

The genes are TRBV19 and TRBJ2-2; D call uncertain. The V gene's germline CDR1 is LNHDA and CDR2 SQIVND (reference sequence). This CDR3 is built from 14 residues. Trimming left V 8 bases short and J 9 bases short, with 19 bases between. The CDR3 loop is CASSVPSTSRELFF. The CDR3 nucleotides are TGTGCCAGTTCGGTCCCGAGTACGTCCCGGGAGCTGTTTTTT.

This chain links TRBV6-6 with TRBJ1-5, with TRBD1 matching over 7 bases. J was trimmed by 6 bases and V by 2 bases; bases with no gene match: 7. Germline-derived CDR1 and CDR2 are MNHNY and SVGAGI (reference sequence). This CDR3 has 15 amino acids. The CDR3 loop is CASSYGRDRRQPQHF. The CDR3 DNA follows: TGTGCCAGCAGTTACGGTCGGGACAGACGTCAGCCCCAGCATTTT.

The chain recombines TRBV9 with TRBJ2-1; the match to TRBD2 covers 8 bases. The CDR3 extends over 16 amino acids. Germline V gene data show CDR1 as SGDLS and CDR2 as YYNGEE. J was trimmed by 8 bases and V by 3 bases; bases with no gene match: 13. The CDR3 loop reads CASSASGTSLFDEQFF. CDR3 DNA sequence: TGTGCCAGCAGCGCCTCCGGGACTAGTTTATTCGATGAGCAGTTCTTC.

The rearrangement joins TRBV9 to TRBJ2-7, with TRBD1 matching 8 bases. V lost 4 bases, J lost 5 bases, and 8 bases stayed unmatched. This CDR3 comprises 14 residues. The germline gives CDR1 SGDLS, CDR2 YYNGEE. CDR3 in amino acids: CASSPSPGGHEQYF. The DNA of the CDR3 is TGTGCCAGCAGCCCTAGTCCAGGGGGCCACGAGCAGTACTTC.

The chain uses TRBV6-2 or TRBV6-3 and TRBJ2-3; 9 bases align to TRBD1. Trimming at V came to 2 bases and at J to 4 bases, leaving 7 bases not matched to a gene. The CDR3 extends over 16 amino acids. Germline CDR1 is MNHEY and CDR2 is SVGEGT. CDR3 bases: TGTGCCAGCAGTTACCCCAGACAGGGGGGCGCAGATACGCAGTATTTT. Translated: CASSYPRQGGADTQYF.

This chain connects TRBV5-1 to TRBJ2-4; 12 bases are a match to TRBD2. Trimming cost V 4 bases and J 3 bases; bases outside gene matches: 5. The length of the CDR3 is 16 residues. Germline V gene data show CDR1 as SGHRS and CDR2 as YFSETQ. The CDR3 bases are TGCGCCAGCAGCCCCAGACTAGCGGGGGTCAAAAACATTCAGTACTTC. Translated: CASSPRLAGVKNIQYF.

The J gene is TRBJ2-3, the V gene TRBV19; TRBD2 aligns across 7 bases. There are 16 residues in the CDR3. The junction had 17 bases not matched to a gene; V was cut back by 7 bases and J by 7 bases. The germline V gene encodes CDR1 LNHDA and CDR2 SQIVND (reference sequence). CDR3 region: CASIGGAGEYSNTQYF. Here the CDR3 DNA reads TGTGCCAGTATAGGTGGGGCGGGGGAGTACTCGAATACGCAGTATTTT.

The chain combines TRBV9 with TRBJ2-3, with 7 bases fitting TRBD2. CDR1 is SGDLS and CDR2 is YYNGEE in the germline V gene. CDR3 length: 15 amino acids. Unmatched junction bases numbered 5, after V lost 0 bases and J lost 4 bases. The CDR3 coding sequence is TGTGCCAGCAGCGTAGGGACGGGAGGTTCAGATACGCAGTATTTT. Residues: CASSVGTGGSDTQYF.

The chain uses TRBV27 and TRBJ2-1, with D perhaps TRBD1 (5 bases). V dropped 4 bases and J dropped 1 base, with 11 bases sitting between them. Germline lookup yields CDR1 MNHEY and CDR2 SMNVEV (reference sequence). The CDR3 covers 15 residues. The CDR3 DNA follows: TGTGCCAGCAGTTCAAGACAGAAATCCTACAATGAGCAGTTCTTC. It yields the protein CASSSRQKSYNEQFF.

The chain employs TRBV5-4 and TRBJ2-4; tentative D call: TRBD2 (6 bases). CDR3 length: 15 amino acids. V gave up 3 bases and J gave up 7 bases, with 17 bases separating them. In germline, CDR1 is SGHNT, CDR2 YYREEE (reference sequence). CDR3 nucleotides: TGTGCCAGCAGCTGGGGGGTTAGTAGCGGTAACATTCAGTACTTC. Its translation is CASSWGVSSGNIQYF.

CDR3 bases: TGCGCCAGCAGGCCTAGCGGGAGTTCCTACAATGAGCAGTTCTTC. It translates to CASRPSGSSYNEQFF. V and J are TRBV5-1 and TRBJ2-1, with TRBD2 matching over 10 bases. After removal of 5 bases from V and 1 base from J, the junction contained 3 bases not matched to a gene. Germline V CDR1 and CDR2: SGHRS, YFSETQ. This CDR3 is built from 15 residues.

The V gene is TRBV7-9, the J gene TRBJ1-1; D unresolved. The germline V gene has CDR1 SEHNR and CDR2 FQNEAQ (reference sequence). With 2 bases removed from V and 0 bases from J, the gap between germline ends came to 10 bases. This CDR3 has 15 amino acids. This CDR3 reads CASSLLASMNTEAFF. The CDR3 nucleotides are TGTGCCAGCAGCTTATTAGCCTCCATGAACACTGAAGCTTTCTTT. The complete variable domain, with remaining parts taken from reference TRBV7-9 and TRBJ1-1, reads DTGVSQNPRHKITKRGQNVTFRCDPISEHNRLYWYRQTLGQGPEFLTYFQNEAQLEKSRLLSDRFSAERPKGSFSTLEIQRTEQGDSAMYLCASSLLASMNTEAFFGQGTRLTVV.

The V and J genes are TRBV9 and TRBJ2-1, with TRBD2 as a possible D gene (6 bases). CDR3 length: 15 amino acids. V was clipped by 0 bases and J by 5 bases, with 12 bases between them. Looked up from germline, CDR1 is SGDLS and CDR2 is YYNGEE. DNA of the CDR3: TGTGCCAGCAGCGTAGGGGGGGAGTGGCACAATGAGCAGTTCTTC. It translates to CASSVGGEWHNEQFF.

The V gene is TRBV5-1, the J gene TRBJ1-4, with 7 positions matching TRBD1. CDR1 is SGHRS, CDR2 YFSETQ, per germline. V lost 2 bases to trimming and J lost 8 bases; unmatched junction nucleotides: 6. The CDR3 has 14 amino acids. CDR3 loop: CASSFYRGREKLFF. The CDR3 DNA reads as TGCGCCAGCAGCTTCTACAGGGGTCGGGAAAAACTGTTTTTT.

The V call is TRBV9, the J call TRBJ1-4, with no clear D. V lost 1 base and J 0 bases, leaving 7 bases between the germline ends. The CDR3 spans 15 residues. Germline loops: CDR1 SGDLS, CDR2 YYNGEE. CDR3 sequence (DNA): TGTGCCAGCAGCGTAAAGCCCGCAACTAATGAAAAACTGTTTTTT. Amino acids: CASSVKPATNEKLFF.

This chain connects TRBV6-2 or TRBV6-3 to TRBJ2-3; 10 bases fit TRBD2. V was clipped by 4 bases and J by 6 bases; unmatched bases: 4. The length of the CDR3 is 14 residues. Looked up from germline, CDR1 is MNHEY and CDR2 is SVGEGT. The CDR3 nucleotides read TGTGCCAGCAGTTCGGGACTAGCGTCGGATACGCAGTATTTT. The encoded protein is CASSSGLASDTQYF.

The rearrangement links TRBV3-1 (or the pseudogene TRBV3-2) to TRBJ2-3, with 9 bases matching TRBD2. Germline CDR1 reads LGHDT; CDR2 reads YNNKEL (reference sequence). The V and J ends lost 3 bases and 4 bases, in that order; junction bases with no gene match: 5. The CDR3 is 15 amino acids. The CDR3 reads CASSHLLAGSDTQYF. The CDR3 coding sequence is TGTGCCAGCAGCCACCTCCTAGCGGGGTCAGATACGCAGTATTTT.

J is TRBJ1-3 and V is TRBV5-1; D ambiguous. This CDR3 spans 14 amino acids. Trimming pared 4 bases from V and 4 bases from J, leaving 12 bases between. Germline CDR1 reads SGHRS; CDR2 reads YFSETQ. The CDR3 spells CASSGPTAGNTIYF. In nucleotides, the CDR3 is TGCGCCAGCAGCGGGCCGACGGCAGGAAACACCATATATTTT.

The chain uses TRBV10-3 and TRBJ1-1; tentative D call: TRBD1 (6 bases). The CDR3 extends over 14 amino acids. Germline CDR1 reads ENHRY; CDR2 reads SYGVKD. V dropped 6 bases and J dropped 5 bases, with 16 bases sitting between them. CDR3 sequence reads: CAIREAQGKTEAFF. CDR3 in DNA: TGTGCCATCAGGGAAGCACAGGGTAAAACTGAAGCTTTCTTT.

The V and J genes are TRBV15 and TRBJ2-1, with no clear D. Trimming took 0 bases from V and 6 from J, leaving 9 bases between them. CDR1 LNHNV and CDR2 YYDKDF come from the germline V gene (reference sequence). The CDR3 is 14 amino acids. The CDR3 bases are TGTGCCACCAGCAGAGATACAGACGTCAATGAGCAGTTCTTC. Its translation: CATSRDTDVNEQFF. Full variable domain (outside the CDR3, taken from reference TRBV15 and TRBJ2-1): DAMVIQNPRYQVTQFGKPVTLSCSQTLNHNVMYWYQQKSSQAPKLLFHYYDKDFNNEADTPDNFQSRRPNTSFCFLDIRSPGLGDTAMYLCATSRDTDVNEQFFGPGTRLTVL.

The rearrangement joins TRBV29-1 to TRBJ2-7, with D unclear. CDR1 is SQVTM, CDR2 ANQGSEA, per germline. V was cut by 1 base and J by 3 bases, with 7 bases left in between. The CDR3 consists of 12 residues. The DNA of the CDR3 is TGCAGCGTTGAAGTGGAGTACTACGAGCAGTACTTC. Its protein product is CSVEVEYYEQYF.